This T cell receptor (beta chain) was captured in a study of esophageal squamous cell carcinoma under preoperative chemotherapy (dated by TCRdb to about 2018). In the study overall: In the study, TCR repertoires were profiled in both peripheral blood T cells and tumor-infiltrating lymphocytes. Repertoires from samples taken before paclitaxel-nedaplatin therapy were compared with repertoires from samples taken after paclitaxel-nedaplatin therapy. Five or six patients with primary esophageal squamous cell carcinoma were included in the cohort. The study examined the effect of paclitaxel-nedaplatin chemotherapy on T-cell receptor repertoires in patients with esophageal squamous cell carcinoma. The paper as a whole reports these results and caveats: Immediate and substantial changes in clonotype frequency were induced by paclitaxel-nedaplatin therapy, and contraction rather than amplification was more likely to be observed among abundant clones. Rather than arising solely from local clonal changes, post-treatment tumor-infiltrating lymphocytes appeared to come partly from peripheral T cells that migrated into the tumor. The cohort was small, with only a handful of patients with esophageal squamous cell carcinoma analyzed. After chemotherapy, peripheral T cells showed a significant rise in TCR diversity, whereas tumor-infiltrating lymphocytes did not.

In the paper's terms, the time point label means: after preoperative PTX-NDP chemotherapy. Before surgery, patients were given paclitaxel-nedaplatin as preoperative chemotherapy. Libraries were constructed by PCR. Sequencing was carried out with a HiSeq X Ten. High-throughput sequencing was used to characterize the TCR repertoires. The public reads were reanalyzed by TCRdb: fastp trimming at Q25, MiXCR alignment, in-frame beta chains only. Each CDR3 protein gets just one entry, which takes the most common genes and DNA from the rows behind it. This sample lists 34,000 or so distinct CDR3 sequences; less than 65% were detected once. In total, the top ten clones hold about 23% of the sample. The CDR3 contains 18 residues, cysteine and phenylalanine counted. The sequence is cut down to CDR3 DNA, 54 bases in frame from base 1. V was cut back by 5 bases and J by 0 bases, leaving a gap of 17 bases between them. The germline V gene (reference sequence) gives CDR1 as SGHAT and CDR2 as FQDESV.

Concerning this clonotype: Its antigen is not yet known. It has no much larger one-base neighbor in the sample; base qualities were not kept.

This clonotype was sampled from a human donor with esophageal squamous cell carcinoma. The donor label of this sample is uncertain. This receptor chain uses TRBV11-1 and TRBJ2-6; TRBD1 is possibly the D segment (6 matching bases). This sample was gathered from a patient given preoperative chemotherapy. The sequenced DNA is TGTGCCAGCAGCCCCGGGACACCATATTACTCTGGGGCCAACGTCCTGACTTTC. Its translation reads: CASSPGTPYYSGANVLTF. Supplemented by the reference TRBV11-1 and TRBJ2-6 proteins around the CDR3, the complete variable domain is EAEVAQSPRYKITEKSQAVAFWCDPISGHATLYWYRQILGQGPELLVQFQDESVVDDSQLPKDRFSAERLKGVDSTLKIQPAELGDSAMYLCASSPGTPYYSGANVLTFGAGSRLTVL.